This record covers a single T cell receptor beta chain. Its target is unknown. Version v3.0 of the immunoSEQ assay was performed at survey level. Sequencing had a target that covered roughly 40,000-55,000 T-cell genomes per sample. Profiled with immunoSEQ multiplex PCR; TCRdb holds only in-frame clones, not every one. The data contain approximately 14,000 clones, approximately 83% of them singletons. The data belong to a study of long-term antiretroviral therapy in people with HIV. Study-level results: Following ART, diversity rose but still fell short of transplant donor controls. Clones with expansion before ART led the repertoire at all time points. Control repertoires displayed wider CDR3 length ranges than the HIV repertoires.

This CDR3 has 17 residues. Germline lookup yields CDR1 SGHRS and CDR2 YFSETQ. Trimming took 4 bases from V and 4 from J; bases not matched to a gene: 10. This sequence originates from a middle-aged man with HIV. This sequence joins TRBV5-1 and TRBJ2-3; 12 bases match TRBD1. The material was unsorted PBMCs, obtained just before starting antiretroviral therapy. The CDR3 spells CASSPSGTGGAADTQYF. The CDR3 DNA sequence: TGCGCCAGCAGCCCCTCCGGGACAGGGGGCGCGGCAGATACGCAGTATTTT.